These 18 T cell receptor beta chains were sequenced from one sample in a study of T cells in Graves' hyperthyroidism and ophthalmopathy. Researchers amplified the TCR beta CDR3 regions from RNA transcripts. Carried out on the TCR CDR3, a first-round RT-PCR used the HTBI primer set. TCRdb passed the multiplex PCR reads through MiXCR, listing each CDR3 protein once. The sample lists hundreds of thousands of distinct CDR3 sequences; 46% were seen once. Sequenced input: peripheral blood or thyroid tissue (not recorded which). These TCRs come from a woman younger than 30 with Graves' hyperthyroidism.

As concerns this clonotype: A read error is possible here, since a much larger clone lies one base away. The chain employs TRBV24-1 and TRBJ2-5, with 10 nucleotides matching TRBD2. CDR1 is KGHDR, CDR2 SFDVKD, per germline. The CDR3 consists of 16 residues. For the CDR3, the DNA is TGTGCCACCAGTGATCCCGGACTAGCGGTGCAAGAGGCCCAGTACTTC. As protein: CATSDPGLAVQEAQYF.

This clonotype was counted only a few times. This chain connects TRBV10-3 to TRBJ2-7; 13 bases are a match to TRBD2. Germline lookup yields CDR1 ENHRY and CDR2 SYGVKD. This CDR3 has 16 amino acids. V shed 6 bases, J shed 0 bases, and the junction held 5 bases outside the gene matches. The CDR3 DNA follows: TGTGCCATCAGAACTAGCGGGAGGGTGAGCTCCTACGAGCAGTACTTC. Translating it yields CAIRTSGRVSSYEQYF.

On this clonotype itself: This may arise from a read error, as a much more abundant clone is one base away. This chain uses TRBV2 with TRBJ1-2; TRBD1 aligns across 10 bases. Germline CDR1 SNHLY, CDR2 FYNNEI. Germline trimming cut 5 bases from V and 4 bases from J; bases unmatched to any gene: 4. The CDR3 extends over 14 amino acids. CDR3 loop: CASSSGTGAYGYTF. CDR3 nucleotides: TGTGCCAGCAGTTCAGGGACAGGGGCCTATGGCTACACCTTC.

This clonotype was counted many times. The chain is built from TRBV15 and TRBJ2-5, with 8 bases identical to TRBD2. The junction had 16 bases not matched to a gene; V was cut back by 6 bases and J by 1 base. The CDR3 runs 18 residues. Looked up from germline, CDR1 is LNHNV and CDR2 is YYDKDF (reference sequence). CDR3 amino acids: CATRGSGRFGVGQETQYF. As DNA, the CDR3 is TGTGCCACCAGGGGCAGCGGGAGATTTGGGGTGGGCCAAGAGACCCAGTACTTC.

This clonotype was found many times. The rearrangement joins TRBV10-3 to TRBJ1-4; D might be TRBD1 (6 bases). V was pared by 2 bases and J by 5 bases, with 9 bases between. CDR3 length equals 14 residues. CDR1 is ENHRY, CDR2 SYGVKD, per germline. The CDR3 nucleotides read TGTGCCATCAGTGAGGGACAGACAAATGAAAAACTGTTTTTT. This codes for CAISEGQTNEKLFF.

The chain is built from TRBV20-1 and TRBJ2-5; TRBD1 agrees at 9 bases. Losses at the gene ends were 6 bases for V and 5 bases for J; bases not matched to a gene: 4. Looked up from germline, CDR1 is DFQATT and CDR2 is SNEGSKA (reference sequence). The length of the CDR3 is 12 residues. The DNA of the CDR3 is TGCAGTGCGGGACAGGGCCGGGAGACCCAGTACTTC. It is translated as CSAGQGRETQYF.

The chain combines TRBV20-1 with TRBJ1-2; D is unresolved. The V gene lost 5 bases and the J gene lost 1 base, with 17 bases spanning the gap. The CDR3 has 15 residues. CDR1 is DFQATT, CDR2 SNEGSKA, per germline (reference sequence). The CDR3 protein is CSARATGSRNYGYTF. CDR3 DNA: TGCAGTGCTCGAGCAACGGGGAGCCGTAACTATGGCTACACCTTC.

The chain recombines TRBV19 with TRBJ1-5, with 9 bases aligning to TRBD1. Germline V lookup: CDR1 LNHDA, CDR2 SQIVND (reference sequence). V was clipped by 2 bases and J by 0 bases; unmatched bases: 2. This CDR3 is built from 16 residues. The CDR3 sequence is CASSITGGFSNQPQHF. In DNA form, the CDR3 reads TGTGCCAGTAGTATAACAGGGGGCTTTAGCAATCAGCCCCAGCATTTT.

In its sample, this clonotype was seen a few times. The chain uses TRBV2 and TRBJ1-4; 9 positions match TRBD1. Germline values: CDR1 SNHLY, CDR2 FYNNEI. V lost 5 bases to trimming and J lost 8 bases; unmatched junction nucleotides: 6. This CDR3 has 14 amino acids. The CDR3 DNA reads as TGTGCCAGCAGTAGGGACAGGGTTGGGGAAAAACTGTTTTTT. It yields the protein CASSRDRVGEKLFF.

The genes are TRBV5-1 and TRBJ1-1, with TRBD1 identical over 8 bases. The V and J ends lost 4 bases and 11 bases, in that order; junction bases with no gene match: 4. In germline, CDR1 is SGHRS, CDR2 YFSETQ. CDR3 length equals 11 residues. The chain's CDR3 is CASSQGARAFF. DNA of the CDR3: TGCGCCAGCAGCCAGGGGGCTAGGGCTTTCTTT.

This chain links TRBV7-3 with TRBJ2-7; TRBD2 is a possible D gene (7 bases). Germline CDR1 and CDR2: SGHTA and FQGTGA. V was shortened by 5 bases and J by 5 bases, with 16 bases between the two germline ends. The CDR3 length is 14 residues. CDR3 DNA: TGTGCCAGCAGCCCAAGACTAGGGGGGGACGAGCAGTACTTC. This codes for CASSPRLGGDEQYF.

This clonotype was counted many times. This chain links TRBV2 with TRBJ1-1, with 7 bases identical to TRBD1. V was pared by 5 bases and J by 11 bases, with 11 bases of the junction left unmatched. This CDR3 has 13 residues. CDR1 and CDR2 (germline): SNHLY, FYNNEI. In nucleotides, the CDR3 is TGTGCCAGCAGTCAAGACAGGGAACGATTGGCTTTCTTT. Translating it yields CASSQDRERLAFF.

This clonotype was found a few times. The J gene is TRBJ2-2, the V gene TRBV2; 10 bases fit TRBD2. The CDR3 is 16 amino acids. V lost 2 bases, J lost 6 bases, and 6 bases stayed unmatched. The germline gives CDR1 SNHLY, CDR2 FYNNEI. In DNA form, the CDR3 reads TGTGCCAGCAGTGAACCCCAACTAGCGGGGTCCGGGGAGCTGTTTTTT. Protein product: CASSEPQLAGSGELFF.

In this sample, this clonotype turned up a few times. V gene TRBV29-1 combines with J gene TRBJ2-7; possibly TRBD1 or TRBD2 for D (5 bases each). The germline V gene has CDR1 SQVTM and CDR2 ANQGSEA. V lost 5 bases and J lost 0, with 14 bases in between. The CDR3 has 14 amino acids. CDR3 nucleotide sequence: TGCAGCGTTACGGGGCTTTATAGCTCCTACGAGCAGTACTTC. This sequence encodes CSVTGLYSSYEQYF.

The chain uses TRBV7-6 and TRBJ2-7; 12 bases agree with TRBD2. V shed 6 bases, J shed 2 bases, and the junction held 5 bases outside the gene matches. CDR1 is SGHVS, CDR2 FNYEAQ, per germline. The CDR3 is made up of 15 amino acids. CDR3 sequence reads: CASRHGLAGPYEQYF. The DNA of the CDR3 is TGTGCCAGCAGACATGGACTAGCGGGACCCTACGAGCAGTACTTC.

This clonotype was observed a few times. This rearrangement joins TRBV10-3 to TRBJ2-7, with unresolved D. Trimming cost V 10 bases and J 3 bases, with 13 bases left between them. The CDR3 runs to 12 residues. Looked up from germline, CDR1 is ENHRY and CDR2 is SYGVKD. CDR3 loop: CASGQTGYEQYF. The CDR3 DNA reads TGTGCCAGCGGCCAGACCGGCTACGAGCAGTACTTC.

This clonotype was seen repeatedly, ten times or more. The V gene is TRBV19, the J gene TRBJ1-5; D unresolved. The germline V gene has CDR1 LNHDA and CDR2 SQIVND (reference sequence). Trimming removed 7 bases at V and 4 bases at J, with 14 bases between. The CDR3 has 14 residues. The CDR3, as DNA: TGTGCCAGTATGAAGGGAAGGAAGAATCAGCCCCAGCATTTT. Its protein product is CASMKGRKNQPQHF.

This clonotype was seen a few times. The CDR3, as DNA: TGTGCCAGCAGGGGGGACAGGGGGCGCGGAGGATCTGAAGCTTTCTTT. Translation gives CASRGDRGRGGSEAFF. The rearrangement joins TRBV7-9 to TRBJ1-1; TRBD1 aligns across 12 bases. The V gene end was trimmed by 6 bases and the J gene end by 6 bases; junction bases not matched to a gene: 11. Germline loops: CDR1 SEHNR, CDR2 FQNEAQ (reference sequence). The CDR3 covers 16 residues.